The rows below give T cell receptor beta chains drawn from one sample of a study of PD-1 blockade in mismatch repair-deficient tumors. The table came from immunoSEQ multiplex PCR; TCRdb's copy has only in-frame clones and leaves some out. The sample holds just over 25,000 clones, about four fifths seen once. The sample consisted of PBMCs, taken before pembrolizumab treatment. Receptors originate from an adult with mismatch repair-deficient cancer. Both conserved end residues are part of each CDR3. The order of the fields is clone size, V gene, J gene, D gene, CDR3 protein, CDR3 DNA. A D gene is named only where the DNA matches it firmly. Not every row has a clone size; where given, it reads once, few, many or a size class.

-	TRBV6-6	TRBJ1-2	TRBD1	CASSYDRAGGYTF	TGTGCCAGCAGTTACGACAGGGCGGGGGGCTACACCTTC
-	TRBV6-6	TRBJ1-2	TRBD1	CASREQGAHGYTF	TGTGCCAGCAGGGAACAGGGGGCGCATGGCTACACCTTC
-	TRBV19	TRBJ1-6	-	CASSYGGVSSPLHF	TGTGCCAGTAGTTATGGGGGGGTAAGTTCACCCCTCCACTTT
-	TRBV25-1	TRBJ2-5	TRBD2	CASSDPGLGDGTQYF	TGTGCCAGCAGTGACCCGGGACTAGGGGACGGGACCCAGTACTTC
-	TRBV11-3	TRBJ2-2	TRBD2	CASGLRDPGLALGELFF	TGTGCCAGCGGGTTAAGGGATCCGGGACTAGCGTTAGGGGAGCTGTTTTTT
-	TRBV29-1	TRBJ2-1	-	CSAPSAGGQYNEQFF	TGCAGCGCACCGTCGGCGGGGGGACAGTACAATGAGCAGTTCTTC
-	TRBV6-5	TRBJ1-3	-	CASSYGGTSGNTIYF	TGTGCCAGCAGTTACGGGGGGACCTCTGGAAACACCATATATTTT
once	TRBV5-4	TRBJ2-3	TRBD2	CASSHLAGGPKGTQYF	TGTGCCAGCAGTCACCTAGCGGGAGGGCCTAAAGGAACGCAGTATTTT
-	TRBV5-6	TRBJ1-2	TRBD1	CASSTRTGAFYGYTF	TGTGCCAGCAGCACCCGGACAGGGGCCTTTTATGGCTACACCTTC
-	TRBV30	TRBJ1-2	-	CAWIWGLGDGYTF	TGTGCCTGGATTTGGGGTCTAGGGGATGGCTACACCTTC